Listed here are 19 T cell receptor beta chains from one sample, sequenced in a study of blood T cell repertoires in COVID-19. TCRdb's copy holds only in-frame clones and misses some; the assay was immunoSEQ multiplex PCR. The sample consists of about 98,000 clones, about 85% of them appearing once. Sequencing was performed on peripheral blood. The receptors shown here come from a woman older than 75 with acute or convalescent COVID-19.

There are a few counts of this clone. The chain combines TRBV4-3 with TRBJ1-2, with D maybe TRBD1 (6 bases). V dropped 3 bases and J dropped 6 bases, with 8 bases sitting between them. The CDR3 is made up of 12 amino acids. CDR1 and CDR2 from the germline V gene are LGHNA and YSLEER. The CDR3: CASSQAGDGYTF. The CDR3 DNA sequence: TGCGCCAGCAGCCAGGCAGGGGATGGCTACACCTTC.

This chain joins TRBV5-4 and TRBJ2-7; 9 nucleotides match TRBD1. Germline CDR1 reads SGHNT; CDR2 reads YYREEE (reference sequence). Losses at the gene ends were 3 bases for V and 4 bases for J; bases not matched to a gene: 8. The CDR3 is made up of 15 amino acids. The DNA for the CDR3 is TGTGCCAGCAGCTCCGCGGGACAGGGCCGTTACGAGCAGTACTTC. The encoded protein is CASSSAGQGRYEQYF.

The chain has TRBV21-1 and TRBJ2-3; the D call of TRBD2 is as the table states it, not checked on the DNA. TRBV21-1 is a pseudogene. This CDR3 has 10 amino acids. The CDR3 is CASRLSAQYF. CDR3 bases: TGTGCCAGCAGGTTGAGCGCGCAGTATTTT.

This chain links TRBV28 with TRBJ2-5, with TRBD2 matching over 15 bases. This CDR3 is 16 amino acids long. Germline CDR1 and CDR2: MDHEN and SYDVKM. V lost 8 bases, J lost 6 bases, and 10 bases stayed unmatched. CDR3 nucleotide sequence: TGTGCCAGCGAAAGAATGGGACTAGCGGGGGGAAAGACCCAGTACTTC. The encoded protein is CASERMGLAGGKTQYF.

The chain recombines TRBV5-4 with TRBJ2-3, with D possibly TRBD2 on 6 matching bases. The CDR3 length is 15 residues. CDR1 is SGHNT and CDR2 is YYREEE in the germline V gene (reference sequence). The V end lost 3 bases, the J end lost 4 bases, and 15 bases lay between the germline ends. CDR3 protein: CASSSGTRRADTQYF. DNA of the CDR3: TGTGCCAGCAGCTCCGGGACTCGGAGGGCAGATACGCAGTATTTT.

The V gene is TRBV11-2, the J gene TRBJ2-2; tentative D call: TRBD2 (6 bases). The V gene's germline CDR1 is SGHAT and CDR2 FQNNGV. With 5 bases removed from V and 5 bases from J, the gap between germline ends came to 18 bases. This CDR3 is 16 amino acids long. The chain's CDR3 is CASSKGGGLETGELFF. The CDR3 bases are TGTGCCAGCAGCAAGGGAGGTGGATTGGAGACCGGGGAGCTGTTTTTT. Drawing the rest from reference TRBV11-2 and TRBJ2-2, the complete variable domain is EAGVAQSPRYKIIEKRQSVAFWCNPISGHATLYWYQQILGQGPKLLIQFQNNGVVDDSQLPKDRFSAERLKGVDSTLKIQPAKLEDSAVYLCASSKGGGLETGELFFGEGSRLTVL.

This clone was recorded a few times. The chain has TRBV4-1 and TRBJ2-5; 11 bases align to TRBD2. The germline gives CDR1 MGHRA, CDR2 YSYEKL. This CDR3 has 16 residues. J was trimmed by 1 base and V by 4 bases; bases with no gene match: 5. This CDR3 is CASSPQTSGVQETQYF. DNA of the CDR3: TGCGCCAGCAGCCCCCAGACTAGCGGGGTCCAAGAGACCCAGTACTTC.

V and J are TRBV9 and TRBJ2-1; 12 nucleotides match TRBD2. This CDR3 is 18 amino acids long. Germline CDR1 and CDR2: SGDLS and YYNGEE. V shed 0 bases and J 4 bases; nucleotides not matched to a gene: 8. The CDR3 is CASSVVASGGAEYNEQFF. The CDR3 DNA follows: TGTGCCAGCAGCGTAGTGGCTAGCGGGGGGGCCGAGTACAATGAGCAGTTCTTC.

The V call is TRBV12-2, the J call TRBJ1-2; the DNA was not used to check the table's D call, TRBD1. TRBV12-2 is designated a pseudogene. The CDR3 runs to 15 residues. The chain's CDR3 is CASRLVPGGRDGYTF. CDR3 in DNA: TGTGCAAGTCGCTTAGTCCCAGGGGGCAGGGATGGCTACACCTTC.

The chain joins TRBV2 to TRBJ1-2; D unclear. The CDR3 spans 12 residues. From germline, CDR1 is SNHLY and CDR2 FYNNEI. The germline V and J ends were trimmed by 1 base and 8 bases, with 8 bases remaining between them. CDR3 sequence: CASSEGGEGYTF. DNA of the CDR3: TGTGCCAGCAGTGAAGGGGGAGAGGGCTACACCTTC.

CDR3 DNA sequence: TGTGCCAGCAGCCCACAGGGAACCCAAAACATTCAGTACTTC. Its translation is CASSPQGTQNIQYF. The chain joins TRBV11-2 to TRBJ2-4; tentatively, D is TRBD1 (6 bases). The CDR3 sequence is 14 residues long. V was shortened by 5 bases and J by 5 bases, with 13 bases between the two germline ends. Germline lookup yields CDR1 SGHAT and CDR2 FQNNGV.

The chain joins TRBV5-1 to TRBJ1-6; 7 positions agree with TRBD1. Per the germline V gene, CDR1 is SGHRS and CDR2 is YFSETQ. This CDR3 contains 15 residues. The trim removed 4 bases at V and 7 bases at J, leaving 8 bases unmatched. The CDR3: CASSIGAGGNSPLHF. DNA of the CDR3: TGCGCCAGCAGCATTGGGGCAGGGGGGAATTCACCCCTCCACTTT.

This clone was seen more than once but under ten times. This chain uses TRBV6-5 with TRBJ2-3; maybe TRBD2 (5 bases). Trimming took 6 bases from V and 1 from J, leaving 14 bases between them. The CDR3 has 15 residues. Germline assignment: CDR1 MNHEY and CDR2 SVGAGI. The CDR3 DNA is TGTGCCAGCAGCAGGACGGTCGGGGGCACAGATACGCAGTATTTT. It is translated as CASSRTVGGTDTQYF.

This clone was recorded once. Within the sample, other DNA sequences also encode this same CDR3. The rearrangement links TRBV9 to TRBJ1-6; TRBD1 matches 7 bases. The length of the CDR3 is 15 residues. Trimming removed 0 bases from V and 7 bases from J; junction bases left unmatched: 4. CDR1 SGDLS and CDR2 YYNGEE come from the germline V gene. CDR3 DNA sequence: TGTGCCAGCAGCGTAGATGGCAGGGGGAATTCACCCCTCCACTTT. Translated: CASSVDGRGNSPLHF.

This clone has ten or more counts. The chain links TRBV28 to TRBJ1-2; D remains ambiguous. Germline V gene sequence: CDR1 MDHEN, CDR2 SYDVKM. This CDR3 contains 13 residues. With 2 bases removed from V and 7 bases from J, the gap between germline ends came to 11 bases. The CDR3 nucleotides are TGTGCCAGCAGTTTAAGGCAACAGAGTGGCTACACCTTC. The encoded protein is CASSLRQQSGYTF.

V usage is TRBV5-1 and J usage is TRBJ1-3; 7 bases fit TRBD1. V dropped 2 bases and J dropped 2; count of bases not matched to a gene: 1. This CDR3 has 14 residues. Germline CDR1 SGHRS, CDR2 YFSETQ. CDR3 bases: TGCGCCAGCAGCTTTGACAGGGCTGGAAACACCATATATTTT. This sequence encodes CASSFDRAGNTIYF.

The chain combines TRBV9 with TRBJ2-3, with D possibly TRBD2 on 5 matching bases. CDR1 is SGDLS and CDR2 is YYNGEE in the germline V gene. The CDR3 is 15 amino acids. Trimming took 4 bases from V and 0 from J, leaving 12 bases between them. CDR3 amino acids: CASSTDGVSTDTQYF. CDR3 DNA sequence: TGTGCCAGCAGCACAGACGGGGTCAGCACAGATACGCAGTATTTT.

For this clone: Its ends do not fully match the called genes, so a read error is possible. V is TRBV19 and J is TRBJ1-5; weak D call: TRBD1 (5 bases). The CDR3 loop spans 17 amino acids. The germline V gene encodes CDR1 LNHDA and CDR2 SQIVND (reference sequence). The CDR3 spells CASSIVAPGEGDQPQHF. The CDR3 nucleotides read TGTGCCAGCAGTATAGTGGCCCCGGGGGAGGGAGATCAGCCCCAGCATTTT.

The chain employs TRBV28 and TRBJ1-3, with 7 positions matching TRBD1. From germline, CDR1 is MDHEN and CDR2 SYDVKM. The CDR3 spans 15 residues. Trimming took 5 bases from V and 4 from J; bases not matched to a gene: 8. The chain's CDR3 is CASSPGTVAGNTIYF. DNA for the CDR3: TGTGCCAGCAGTCCCGGGACAGTGGCGGGAAACACCATATATTTT.